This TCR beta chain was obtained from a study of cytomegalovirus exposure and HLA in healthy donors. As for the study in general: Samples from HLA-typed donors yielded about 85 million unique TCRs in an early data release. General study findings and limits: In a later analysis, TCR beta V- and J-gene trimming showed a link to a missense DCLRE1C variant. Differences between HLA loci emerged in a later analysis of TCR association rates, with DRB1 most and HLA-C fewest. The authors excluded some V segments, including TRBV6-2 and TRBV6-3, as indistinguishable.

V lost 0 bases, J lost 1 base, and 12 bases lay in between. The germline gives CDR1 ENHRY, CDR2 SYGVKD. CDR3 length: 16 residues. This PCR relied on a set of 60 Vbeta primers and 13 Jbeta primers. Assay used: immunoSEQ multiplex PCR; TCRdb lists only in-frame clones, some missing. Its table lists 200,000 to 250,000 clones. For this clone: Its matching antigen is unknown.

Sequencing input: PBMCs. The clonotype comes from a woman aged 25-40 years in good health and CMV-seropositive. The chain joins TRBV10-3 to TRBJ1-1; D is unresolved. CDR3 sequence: CAISESEVVTNTEAFF. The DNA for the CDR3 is TGTGCCATCAGTGAGTCGGAGGTGGTGACGAACACTGAAGCTTTCTTT.